This entry features one T cell receptor (beta chain) sequence. This sample stems from a study of blood T cell repertoires in COVID-19. Across the study: Acute-phase and convalescent COVID-19 samples originated in the United States, Italy and Spain. PBMCs, B-cell-depleted T cells, or T cells were the source of the cDNA or gDNA that made up the material.

The V and J ends lost 4 bases and 2 bases, in that order; junction bases with no gene match: 8. The CDR3 is 16 residues long. Germline V lookup: CDR1 SGDLS, CDR2 YYNGEE. Per the study methods: Estimates of nucleated cell counts were drawn from the amplification of reference gene primers. Sequencing was performed with immunoSEQ multiplex PCR; in TCRdb, only in-frame clones are kept and a portion is missing. V and J calls plus clone size are reproduced from that table; the DNA served to infer D and trimming. This table has 230,000 or so clones, about 80% appearing once. Sequenced material: peripheral blood. V and J are TRBV9 and TRBJ2-1; 8 bases are a match to TRBD1. The sequence derives from a man aged 45-60 years with active or convalescent COVID-19. The CDR3 sequence: CASSSTGTGAYNEQFF. CDR3 sequence (DNA): TGTGCCAGCAGCTCCACCGGGACAGGAGCCTACAATGAGCAGTTCTTC.